The 31 T cell receptor beta chains listed next were all sequenced from one sample in a study of glioma-infiltrating T cells after dendritic cell vaccination. The method was immunoSEQ multiplex PCR; TCRdb's version includes in-frame clones alone and lacks a portion of them. The sample lists about 38,000 clones, approximately 80% occurring once. Sample: blood, taken before dendritic cell vaccination. The receptors were sampled from a human donor with glioblastoma.

V and J are TRBV5-1 and TRBJ2-7; 8 bases are a match to TRBD1. With 3 bases clipped from V and 4 bases from J, the junction kept 9 bases outside the gene matches. This CDR3 comprises 15 residues. CDR1 is SGHRS, CDR2 YFSETQ, per germline. The CDR3 DNA follows: TGCGCCAGCAGCTCACCGGGACAGGCTCATTACGAGCAGTACTTC. Its translation: CASSSPGQAHYEQYF.

CDR3 DNA sequence: TGTGCCAGCAGTTTATCATCAGGGGGTAACTATGGCTACACCTTC. Translated: CASSLSSGGNYGYTF. This rearrangement joins TRBV28 to TRBJ1-2; TRBD1 agrees at 7 bases. This CDR3 is built from 15 residues. With 1 base clipped from V and 1 base from J, the junction kept 3 bases outside the gene matches. CDR1 and CDR2 from the germline V gene are MDHEN and SYDVKM.

The rearrangement links TRBV5-6 to TRBJ2-7; 11 nucleotides line up with TRBD2. CDR1 is SGHDT, CDR2 YYEEEE, per germline. The CDR3 is 15 residues long. V shed 2 bases and J 6 bases; nucleotides not matched to a gene: 7. For the CDR3, the DNA is TGTGCCAGCAGCTTTAGCGGGGGGGCTTTAGGCGAGCAGTACTTC. Protein: CASSFSGGALGEQYF.

This clone was found a few times. The chain links TRBV7-2 to TRBJ2-7; 7 nucleotides align to TRBD1. In germline, CDR1 is SGHTA, CDR2 FQGNSA. V lost 1 base, J lost 6 bases, and 12 bases stayed unmatched. The CDR3 contains 16 residues. The CDR3 region has the DNA TGTGCCAGCAGCTTAGAGTCGGCACAGGGGTTAAGCGAGCAGTACTTC. It codes for CASSLESAQGLSEQYF.

The genes are TRBV18 and TRBJ2-2; tentative D call: TRBD1 (6 bases). Deletions cut 3 bases from V and 5 bases from J, with 13 bases between. Germline CDR1 KGHSH, CDR2 LQKENI. The CDR3 length is 15 residues. Here the CDR3 DNA reads TGTGCCAGCTCACCGCTTACAGGGAGAACCGGGGAGCTGTTTTTT. It encodes CASSPLTGRTGELFF.

In its sample, this clone was seen a few times. V gene TRBV4-2 combines with J gene TRBJ1-2, with D perhaps TRBD1 (6 bases). Germline CDR1 LGHNA, CDR2 YNFKEQ. Deletions cut 3 bases from V and 6 bases from J, with 20 bases between. This CDR3 has 16 residues. CDR3 DNA sequence: TGTGCCAGCAGCCAGGGGGAAGGTACAGGGAAAAATGGCTACACCTTC. Translated: CASSQGEGTGKNGYTF.

The CDR3 DNA reads as TGTGCCAGCAGTCTAAAAGCGGGGGCCTACGAGCAGTACTTC. Translating it yields CASSLKAGAYEQYF. The chain joins TRBV28 to TRBJ2-7, with 8 bases identical to TRBD2. Germline CDR1 MDHEN, CDR2 SYDVKM. Trimming cost V 5 bases and J 2 bases; bases outside gene matches: 5. This CDR3 has 14 residues.

Concerning this clone: In the same sample, other DNA sequences code for this CDR3. The rearrangement links TRBV5-4 to TRBJ2-7; TRBD1 aligns across 8 bases. The CDR3 extends over 14 amino acids. Per the germline V gene, CDR1 is SGHNT and CDR2 is YYREEE (reference sequence). V shed 4 bases and J 2 bases; nucleotides not matched to a gene: 5. DNA for the CDR3: TGTGCCAGCAGCCCACGGACAGGGACCTACGAGCAGTACTTC. This sequence encodes CASSPRTGTYEQYF.

V is TRBV5-5 and J is TRBJ1-5, with D perhaps TRBD1 (6 bases). Germline CDR1 and CDR2: SGHKS and YYEKEE (reference sequence). The V and J ends lost 4 bases and 0 bases respectively, with 14 bases between them. This CDR3 spans 16 amino acids. CDR3 bases: TGTGCCAGCAGCACTCGAGACAGGAATAGCAATCAGCCCCAGCATTTT. It specifies CASSTRDRNSNQPQHF.

The gene calls are TRBV5-1 and TRBJ1-3, with 7 bases matching TRBD1. The CDR3 loop spans 14 amino acids. Trimming cost V 5 bases and J 3 bases; bases outside gene matches: 5. Germline loops: CDR1 SGHRS, CDR2 YFSETQ. In DNA, the CDR3 is TGCGCCAGCAGGACAGGGTTAATTGGAAACACCATATATTTT. Its translation: CASRTGLIGNTIYF.

The chain employs TRBV27 and TRBJ2-7, with D possibly being TRBD1 (6 bases). The ends were cut back, 8 bases at V and 2 bases at J, with 22 bases in the middle. The CDR3 spans 16 residues. The V gene's germline CDR1 is MNHEY and CDR2 SMNVEV (reference sequence). CDR3 sequence reads: CASGNNQGGPTYEQYF. CDR3 DNA sequence: TGTGCCAGCGGAAATAACCAAGGGGGTCCCACCTACGAGCAGTACTTC.

The V and J genes are TRBV9 and TRBJ1-1; D gene uncertain. This CDR3 contains 13 residues. The V end was cut by 1 base, the J end by 6 bases, with 10 bases between. CDR1 and CDR2 (germline): SGDLS, YYNGEE. CDR3 nucleotide sequence: TGTGCCAGCAGCGTATTTGATGGCTCTGAAGCTTTCTTT. Residues: CASSVFDGSEAFF.

The V call is TRBV4-1, the J call TRBJ2-3, with D maybe TRBD1 (6 bases). V lost 0 bases, J lost 3 bases, and 13 bases lay in between. The germline gives CDR1 MGHRA, CDR2 YSYEKL. The CDR3 runs to 16 residues. CDR3 nucleotides: TGCGCCAGCAGCCAAGATCTTTATCAGGGGACAGATACGCAGTATTTT. Residues: CASSQDLYQGTDTQYF.

In this sample, this clone turned up once. This sequence joins TRBV29-1 and TRBJ2-5; 7 bases match TRBD1. The V gene's germline CDR1 is SQVTM and CDR2 ANQGSEA. The CDR3 runs to 13 residues. The J segment lost 2 bases and the V segment lost 4 bases, leaving 4 bases of the junction unmatched. DNA of the CDR3: TGCAGCGTTGTGAGGGGGCGGCAAGAGACCCAGTACTTC. It yields the protein CSVVRGRQETQYF.

The J gene is TRBJ2-5, the V gene TRBV11-2; 8 bases are a match to TRBD1. The V segment lost 5 bases and the J segment 1 base; nucleotides outside the gene matches: 9. From germline, CDR1 is SGHAT and CDR2 FQNNGV. This CDR3 is 16 amino acids long. In DNA, the CDR3 is TGTGCCAGCAGCGGCGAGGGACAGGCTCCCCAAGAGACCCAGTACTTC. It codes for CASSGEGQAPQETQYF.

The V call is TRBV5-1, the J call TRBJ2-3, with TRBD2 matching 10 bases. The CDR3 spans 16 residues. Trimming at V came to 4 bases and at J to 6 bases, leaving 11 bases not matched to a gene. Per germline, CDR1 SGHRS and CDR2 YFSETQ. The DNA of the CDR3 is TGCGCCAGCAGCCCCCCCCAGCGGGGGGGATCGGATACGCAGTATTTT. Translated: CASSPPQRGGSDTQYF. Looking up the rest from reference TRBV5-1 and TRBJ2-3 gives the full variable domain: KAGVTQTPRYLIKTRGQQVTLSCSPISGHRSVSWYQQTPGQGLQFLFEYFSETQRNKGNFPGRFSGRQFSNSRSEMNVSTLELGDSALYLCASSPPQRGGSDTQYFGPGTRLTVL.

The CDR3 DNA follows: TGCGCCAGCAGCGTGGGACAGGGTAAAGAGACCCAGTACTTC. It codes for CASSVGQGKETQYF. The chain joins TRBV5-1 to TRBJ2-5, with 9 bases fitting TRBD1. The CDR3 has 14 amino acids. Germline CDR1 SGHRS, CDR2 YFSETQ. The V and J ends lost 4 bases and 3 bases, in that order; junction bases with no gene match: 4. Full variable domain (missing parts from reference TRBV5-1 and TRBJ2-5): KAGVTQTPRYLIKTRGQQVTLSCSPISGHRSVSWYQQTPGQGLQFLFEYFSETQRNKGNFPGRFSGRQFSNSRSEMNVSTLELGDSALYLCASSVGQGKETQYFGPGTRLLVL.

The gene calls are TRBV28 and TRBJ2-7; 9 bases line up with TRBD1. Looked up from germline, CDR1 is MDHEN and CDR2 is SYDVKM. V was pared by 3 bases and J by 2 bases, with 5 bases of the junction left unmatched. The CDR3 covers 15 residues. The DNA for the CDR3 is TGTGCCAGCAGTTTTCCGGACAGGGGTACCTACGAGCAGTACTTC. It codes for CASSFPDRGTYEQYF.

The chain has TRBV5-4 and TRBJ1-2; TRBD1 matches 10 bases. The germline gives CDR1 SGHNT, CDR2 YYREEE (reference sequence). Trimming took 4 bases from V and 12 from J; bases not matched to a gene: 6. The CDR3 sequence is 12 residues long. CDR3 sequence (DNA): TGTGCCAGCAGCCGTGGACAGGGGGTGAACACCTTC. Encoded protein: CASSRGQGVNTF. Variable domain in full (rest from reference TRBV5-4 and TRBJ1-2): ETGVTQSPTHLIKTRGQQVTLRCSSQSGHNTVSWYQQALGQGPQFIFQYYREEENGRGNFPPRFSGLQFPNYSSELNVNALELDDSALYLCASSRGQGVNTFGSGTRLTVV.

In its sample, this clone was seen a few times. The chain employs TRBV4-1 and TRBJ1-4; D ambiguous. V lost 1 base and J 5 bases, leaving 8 bases between the germline ends. The germline V gene encodes CDR1 MGHRA and CDR2 YSYEKL. This CDR3 is built from 14 residues. CDR3 loop: CASSQGVANEKLFF. The DNA for the CDR3 is TGCGCCAGCAGCCAAGGGGTAGCGAATGAAAAACTGTTTTTT.

The V and J genes are TRBV11-2 and TRBJ2-5; the D is unclear. V gave up 5 bases and J gave up 4 bases, with 11 bases separating them. Germline V gives CDR1 SGHAT, CDR2 FQNNGV. The CDR3 is 13 residues long. CDR3 loop: CASSHPGGETQYF. The CDR3 nucleotides are TGTGCCAGCAGCCACCCGGGTGGAGAGACCCAGTACTTC.

The chain recombines TRBV11-2 with TRBJ2-1, with 9 bases aligning to TRBD2. Germline values: CDR1 SGHAT, CDR2 FQNNGV. The CDR3 length is 16 residues. The V and J ends lost 5 bases and 0 bases, in that order; junction bases with no gene match: 5. As DNA, the CDR3 is TGTGCCAGCAGCCTGATTAGCGGGGGCTCCTACAATGAGCAGTTCTTC. Translation gives CASSLISGGSYNEQFF.

The chain joins TRBV7-2 to TRBJ1-5; D possibly corresponds to TRBD1 (6 bases). V lost 0 bases, J lost 1 base, and 13 bases lay in between. The CDR3 is 17 amino acids. From germline, CDR1 is SGHTA and CDR2 FQGNSA. The CDR3 spells CASSLAVGQGSNQPQHF. The CDR3 region has the DNA TGTGCCAGCAGCTTAGCCGTGGGCCAGGGGAGCAATCAGCCCCAGCATTTT. Complete variable domain (other parts from reference TRBV7-2 and TRBJ1-5): GAGVSQSPSNKVTEKGKDVELRCDPISGHTALYWYRQSLGQGLEFLIYFQGNSAPDKSGLPSDRFSAERTGGSVSTLTIQRTQQEDSAVYLCASSLAVGQGSNQPQHFGDGTRLSIL.

This clone was seen only once. V and J are TRBV28 and TRBJ1-5, with D maybe TRBD1 (6 bases). Germline CDR1 MDHEN, CDR2 SYDVKM. V shed 8 bases and J shed 7 bases, with 18 bases lying between them. The CDR3 is 14 amino acids. CDR3 loop: CASRKQGEVQPQHF. The CDR3, as DNA: TGTGCCAGCCGTAAACAGGGAGAGGTGCAGCCCCAGCATTTT.

The chain combines TRBV19 with TRBJ2-1; TRBD1 matches 7 bases. V was pared by 1 base and J by 7 bases, with 4 bases of the junction left unmatched. The CDR3 consists of 14 residues. Germline CDR1 LNHDA, CDR2 SQIVND (reference sequence). The CDR3 DNA follows: TGTGCCAGTAGTATAGTCGGCAGGGGGAATGAGCAGTTCTTC. It is translated as CASSIVGRGNEQFF.

This chain connects TRBV12-5 to TRBJ2-5, with 7 bases identical to TRBD1. Per germline, CDR1 LGHNT and CDR2 FRNRAP. Unmatched junction bases numbered 6, after V lost 3 bases and J lost 5 bases. This CDR3 is 14 amino acids long. The CDR3 region has the DNA TGTGCTAGTGGTTTCACAGGGGTAAGGGAGACCCAGTACTTC. It translates to CASGFTGVRETQYF. Supplemented by reference TRBV12-5 and TRBJ2-5, the full variable domain reads DARVTQTPRHKVTEMGQEVTMRCQPILGHNTVFWYRQTMMQGLELLAYFRNRAPLDDSGMPKDRFSAEMPDATLATLKIQPSEPRDSAVYFCASGFTGVRETQYFGPGTRLLVL.

V and J are TRBV28 and TRBJ2-7; D remains ambiguous. Trimming left V 7 bases short and J 6 bases short, with 25 bases between. The length of the CDR3 is 16 residues. Looked up from germline, CDR1 is MDHEN and CDR2 is SYDVKM. The CDR3 here is CASTPFGSRRRAEQYF. In DNA form, the CDR3 reads TGTGCCAGCACTCCGTTCGGGTCCCGAAGGCGAGCCGAGCAGTACTTC.

The chain recombines TRBV27 with TRBJ2-7; tentative D call: TRBD1 (5 bases). The CDR3 runs 15 residues. Trimming pared 2 bases from V and 0 bases from J, leaving 11 bases between. Germline V gives CDR1 MNHEY, CDR2 SMNVEV (reference sequence). The CDR3 region is CASSLGASNSYEQYF. Written as DNA, the CDR3 is TGTGCCAGCAGTTTAGGGGCGTCGAACTCCTACGAGCAGTACTTC.

V is TRBV5-1 and J is TRBJ2-7; tentatively, D is TRBD1 (5 bases). The CDR3 has 13 residues. With 4 bases removed from V and 3 bases from J, the gap between germline ends came to 11 bases. Per the germline V gene, CDR1 is SGHRS and CDR2 is YFSETQ. This CDR3 reads CASSVRQNYEQYF. DNA of the CDR3: TGCGCCAGCAGCGTGAGACAGAACTACGAGCAGTACTTC.

This clone has just one count. The chain has TRBV19 and TRBJ1-2; D unresolved. V was shortened by 5 bases and J by 7 bases, with 8 bases between the two germline ends. This CDR3 contains 11 residues. Germline V CDR1 and CDR2: LNHDA, SQIVND (reference sequence). This CDR3 reads CASSLGTGYTF. DNA for the CDR3: TGTGCCAGTAGTCTCGGTACTGGCTACACCTTC. The whole variable domain, remainder taken from reference TRBV19 and TRBJ1-2, is DGGITQSPKYLFRKEGQNVTLSCEQNLNHDAMYWYRQDPGQGLRLIYYSQIVNDFQKGDIAEGYSVSREKKESFPLTVTSAQKNPTAFYLCASSLGTGYTFGSGTRLTVV.

CDR3 DNA: TGTGCCAGCAGCGAGAGCGGGGGGATATACAATGAGCAGTTCTTC. Amino acid sequence: CASSESGGIYNEQFF. This sequence joins TRBV9 and TRBJ2-1; 9 positions match TRBD2. With 3 bases clipped from V and 4 bases from J, the junction kept 5 bases outside the gene matches. This CDR3 comprises 15 residues. Germline V gene sequence: CDR1 SGDLS, CDR2 YYNGEE.